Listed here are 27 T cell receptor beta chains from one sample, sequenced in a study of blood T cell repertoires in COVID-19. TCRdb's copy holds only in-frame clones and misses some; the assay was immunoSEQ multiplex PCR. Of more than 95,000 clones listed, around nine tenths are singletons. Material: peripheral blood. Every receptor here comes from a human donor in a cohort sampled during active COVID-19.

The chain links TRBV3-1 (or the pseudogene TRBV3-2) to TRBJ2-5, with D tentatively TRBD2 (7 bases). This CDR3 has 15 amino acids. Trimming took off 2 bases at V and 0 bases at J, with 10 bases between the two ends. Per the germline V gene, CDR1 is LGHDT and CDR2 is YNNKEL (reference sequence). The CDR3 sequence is CASSQRGGNQETQYF. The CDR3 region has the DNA TGTGCCAGCAGCCAAAGGGGGGGCAACCAAGAGACCCAGTACTTC.

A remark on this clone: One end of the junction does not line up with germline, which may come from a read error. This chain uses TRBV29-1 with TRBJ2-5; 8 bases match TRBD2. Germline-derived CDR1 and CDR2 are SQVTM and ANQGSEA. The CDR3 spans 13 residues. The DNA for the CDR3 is TGCAGCGTACGCGGGGGGAACCAGGAGACCCAGTACTTC. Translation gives CSVRGGNQETQYF.

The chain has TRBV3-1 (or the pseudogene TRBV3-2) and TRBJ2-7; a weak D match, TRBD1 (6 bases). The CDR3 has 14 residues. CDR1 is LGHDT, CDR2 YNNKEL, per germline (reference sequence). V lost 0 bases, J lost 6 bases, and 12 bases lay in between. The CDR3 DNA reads TGTGCCAGCAGCCAAGACTGGGGGCAGCCCGAGCAGTACTTC. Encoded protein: CASSQDWGQPEQYF.

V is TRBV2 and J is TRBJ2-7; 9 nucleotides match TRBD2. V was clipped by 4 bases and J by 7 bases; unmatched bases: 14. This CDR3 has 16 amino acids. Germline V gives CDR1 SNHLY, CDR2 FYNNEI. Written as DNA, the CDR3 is TGTGCCAGCAGTGCAGTCCTAGCGGGGCCAACGGGGGAGCAGTACTTC. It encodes CASSAVLAGPTGEQYF.

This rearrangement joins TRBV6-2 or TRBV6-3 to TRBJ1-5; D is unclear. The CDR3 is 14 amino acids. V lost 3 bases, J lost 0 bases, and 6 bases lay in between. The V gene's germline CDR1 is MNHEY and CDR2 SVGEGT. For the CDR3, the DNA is TGTGCCAGCAGTTATGCCTATAGCAATCAGCCCCAGCATTTT. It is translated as CASSYAYSNQPQHF.

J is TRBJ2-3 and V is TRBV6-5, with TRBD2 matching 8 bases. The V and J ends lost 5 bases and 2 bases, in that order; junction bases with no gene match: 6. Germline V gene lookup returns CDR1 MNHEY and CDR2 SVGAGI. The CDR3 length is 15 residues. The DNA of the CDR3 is TGTGCCAGCAGTCCCCGGGGGGGTCTCACAGATACGCAGTATTTT. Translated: CASSPRGGLTDTQYF.

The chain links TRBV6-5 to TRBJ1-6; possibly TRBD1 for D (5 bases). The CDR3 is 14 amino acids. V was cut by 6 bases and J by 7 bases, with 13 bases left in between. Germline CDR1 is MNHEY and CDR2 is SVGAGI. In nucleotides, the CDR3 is TGTGCCAGCAGATACGGGGCTTTGAATTCACCCCTCCACTTT. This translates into CASRYGALNSPLHF.

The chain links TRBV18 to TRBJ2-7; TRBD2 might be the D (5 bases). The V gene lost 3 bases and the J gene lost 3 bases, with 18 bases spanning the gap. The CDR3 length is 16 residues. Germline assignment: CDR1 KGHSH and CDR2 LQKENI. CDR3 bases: TGTGCCAGCTCACCTTTCGAGGGAAGGGCCCACTACGAGCAGTACTTC. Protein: CASSPFEGRAHYEQYF.

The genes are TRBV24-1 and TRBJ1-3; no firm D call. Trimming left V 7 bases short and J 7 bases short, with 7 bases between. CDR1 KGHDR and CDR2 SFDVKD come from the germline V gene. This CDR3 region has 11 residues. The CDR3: CATRSGNTIYF. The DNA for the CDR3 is TGTGCCACCAGATCGGGGAACACCATATATTTT.

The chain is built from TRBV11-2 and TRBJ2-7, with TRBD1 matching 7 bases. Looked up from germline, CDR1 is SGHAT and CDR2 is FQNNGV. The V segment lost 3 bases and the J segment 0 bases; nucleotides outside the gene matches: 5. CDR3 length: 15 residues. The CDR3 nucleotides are TGTGCCAGCAGCTTTCAGGGGGACAGCTCCTACGAGCAGTACTTC. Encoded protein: CASSFQGDSSYEQYF.

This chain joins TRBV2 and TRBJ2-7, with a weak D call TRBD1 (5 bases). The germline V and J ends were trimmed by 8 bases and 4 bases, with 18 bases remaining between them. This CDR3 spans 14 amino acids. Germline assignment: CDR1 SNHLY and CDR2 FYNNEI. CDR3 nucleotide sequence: TGTGCCAGCGGTACTCAGGGAAACTTGTACGAGCAGTACTTC. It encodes CASGTQGNLYEQYF.

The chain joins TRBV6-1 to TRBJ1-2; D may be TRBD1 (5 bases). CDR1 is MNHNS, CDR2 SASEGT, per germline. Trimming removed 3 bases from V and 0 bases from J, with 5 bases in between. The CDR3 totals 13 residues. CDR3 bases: TGTGCCAGCAGTGAGACAGCTAACTATGGCTACACCTTC. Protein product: CASSETANYGYTF.

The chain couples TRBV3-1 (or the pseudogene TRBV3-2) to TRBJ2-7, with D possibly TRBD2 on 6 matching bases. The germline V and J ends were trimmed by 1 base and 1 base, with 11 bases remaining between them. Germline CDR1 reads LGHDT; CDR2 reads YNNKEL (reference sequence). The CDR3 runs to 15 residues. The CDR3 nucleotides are TGTGCCAGCAGCCAAGGCGGGACGGGTTCCTACGAGCAGTACTTC. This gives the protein CASSQGGTGSYEQYF.

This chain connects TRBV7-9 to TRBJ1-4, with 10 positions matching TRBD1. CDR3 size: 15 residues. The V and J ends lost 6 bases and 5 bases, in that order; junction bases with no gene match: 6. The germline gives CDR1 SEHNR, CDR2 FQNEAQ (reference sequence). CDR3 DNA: TGTGCCAGCAGGTCAGACAGGGGGCACAATGAAAAACTGTTTTTT. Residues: CASRSDRGHNEKLFF.

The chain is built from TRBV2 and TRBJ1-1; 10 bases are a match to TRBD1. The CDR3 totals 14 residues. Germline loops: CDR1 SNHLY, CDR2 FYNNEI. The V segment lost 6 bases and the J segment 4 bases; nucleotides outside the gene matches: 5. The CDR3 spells CASSRDRGITEAFF. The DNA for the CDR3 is TGTGCCAGCAGCCGGGACAGGGGAATCACTGAAGCTTTCTTT.

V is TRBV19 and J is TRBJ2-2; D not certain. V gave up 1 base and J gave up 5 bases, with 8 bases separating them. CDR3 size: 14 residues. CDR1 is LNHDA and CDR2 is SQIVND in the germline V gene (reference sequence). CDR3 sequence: CASSIGSRTGELFF. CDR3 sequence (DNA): TGTGCCAGTAGTATAGGTAGCCGAACCGGGGAGCTGTTTTTT.

This CDR3 reads CASSRVAGGVGELFF. The CDR3, as DNA: TGTGCCAGTAGTAGGGTAGCGGGAGGGGTCGGGGAGCTGTTTTTT. The chain joins TRBV19 to TRBJ2-2, with 11 bases that match TRBD2. V was pared by 4 bases and J by 7 bases, with 5 bases of the junction left unmatched. CDR1 is LNHDA, CDR2 SQIVND, per germline (reference sequence). This CDR3 is built from 15 residues.

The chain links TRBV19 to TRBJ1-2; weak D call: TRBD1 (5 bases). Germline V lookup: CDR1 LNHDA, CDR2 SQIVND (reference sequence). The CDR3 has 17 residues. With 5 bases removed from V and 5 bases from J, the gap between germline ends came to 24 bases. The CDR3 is CASSSLGQGKRDYGYTF. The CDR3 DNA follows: TGTGCCAGTAGTTCCCTCGGGCAGGGAAAAAGGGATTATGGCTACACCTTC.

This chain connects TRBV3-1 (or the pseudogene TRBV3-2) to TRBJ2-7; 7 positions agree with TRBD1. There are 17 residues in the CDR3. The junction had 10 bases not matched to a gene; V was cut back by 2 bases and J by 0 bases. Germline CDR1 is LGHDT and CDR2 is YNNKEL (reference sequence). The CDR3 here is CASSQTRQGPLSYEQYF. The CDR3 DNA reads TGTGCCAGCAGCCAAACCAGACAGGGCCCCCTCTCCTACGAGCAGTACTTC.

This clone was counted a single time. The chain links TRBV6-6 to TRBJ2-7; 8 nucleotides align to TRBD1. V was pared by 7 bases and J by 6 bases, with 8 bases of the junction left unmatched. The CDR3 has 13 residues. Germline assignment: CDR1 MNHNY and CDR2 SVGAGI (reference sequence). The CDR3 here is CASNPGQVGEQYF. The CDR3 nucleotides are TGTGCCAGCAACCCGGGACAGGTTGGCGAGCAGTACTTC.

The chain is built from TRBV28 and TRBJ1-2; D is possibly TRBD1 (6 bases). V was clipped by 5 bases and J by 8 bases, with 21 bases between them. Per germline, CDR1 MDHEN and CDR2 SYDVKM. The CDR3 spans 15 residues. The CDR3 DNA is TGTGCCAGCAGTCCCGACAGGCCACCCTCCTGGGGCTACACCTTC. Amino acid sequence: CASSPDRPPSWGYTF.

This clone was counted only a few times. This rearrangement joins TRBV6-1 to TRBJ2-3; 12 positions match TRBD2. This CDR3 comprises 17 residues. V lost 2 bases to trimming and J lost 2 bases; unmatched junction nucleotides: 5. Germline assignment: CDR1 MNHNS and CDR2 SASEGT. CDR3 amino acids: CASSETSGRPYTDTQYF. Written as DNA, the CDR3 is TGTGCCAGCAGTGAAACTAGCGGGAGGCCCTACACAGATACGCAGTATTTT.

The CDR3 region has the DNA TGCGCCAGCAGCTACGACACGGATCAGCCCCAGCATTTT. It translates to CASSYDTDQPQHF. The rearrangement links TRBV5-1 to TRBJ1-5; D remains ambiguous. CDR1 and CDR2 from the germline V gene are SGHRS and YFSETQ. Trimming removed 3 bases at V and 5 bases at J, with 9 bases between. The CDR3 contains 13 residues.

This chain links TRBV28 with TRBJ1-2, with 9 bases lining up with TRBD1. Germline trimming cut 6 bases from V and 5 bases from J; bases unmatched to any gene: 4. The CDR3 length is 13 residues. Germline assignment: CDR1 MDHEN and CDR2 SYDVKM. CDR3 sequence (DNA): TGTGCCAGCAGGATCGGGACAGGGTATGGCTACACCTTC. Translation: CASRIGTGYGYTF.

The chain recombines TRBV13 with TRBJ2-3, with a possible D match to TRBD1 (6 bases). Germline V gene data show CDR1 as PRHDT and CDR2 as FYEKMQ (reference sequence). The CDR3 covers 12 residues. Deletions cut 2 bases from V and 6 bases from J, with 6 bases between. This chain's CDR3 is CASSLRGDTQYF. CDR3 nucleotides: TGTGCCAGCAGCTTAAGGGGGGATACGCAGTATTTT. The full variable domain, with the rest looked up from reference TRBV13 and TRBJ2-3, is AAGVIQSPRHLIKEKRETATLKCYPIPRHDTVYWYQQGPGQDPQFLISFYEKMQSDKGSIPDRFSAQQFSDYHSELNMSSLELGDSALYFCASSLRGDTQYFGPGTRLTVL.

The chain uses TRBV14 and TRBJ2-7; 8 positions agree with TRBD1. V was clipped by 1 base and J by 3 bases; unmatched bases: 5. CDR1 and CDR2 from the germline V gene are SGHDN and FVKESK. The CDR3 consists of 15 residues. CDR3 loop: CASSQGFGQGYEQYF. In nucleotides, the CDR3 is TGTGCCAGCAGCCAAGGATTCGGACAGGGCTACGAGCAGTACTTC.

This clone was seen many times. CDR3 in DNA: TGTGCCAGCAGCCAGGACAGGGGTTCGGGCAATCAGCCCCAGCATTTT. Translating it yields CASSQDRGSGNQPQHF. The rearrangement joins TRBV3-1 (or the pseudogene TRBV3-2) to TRBJ1-5; TRBD1 matches 9 bases. The V segment lost 3 bases and the J segment 2 bases; nucleotides outside the gene matches: 5. CDR3 length equals 16 residues. From germline, CDR1 is LGHDT and CDR2 YNNKEL (reference sequence).